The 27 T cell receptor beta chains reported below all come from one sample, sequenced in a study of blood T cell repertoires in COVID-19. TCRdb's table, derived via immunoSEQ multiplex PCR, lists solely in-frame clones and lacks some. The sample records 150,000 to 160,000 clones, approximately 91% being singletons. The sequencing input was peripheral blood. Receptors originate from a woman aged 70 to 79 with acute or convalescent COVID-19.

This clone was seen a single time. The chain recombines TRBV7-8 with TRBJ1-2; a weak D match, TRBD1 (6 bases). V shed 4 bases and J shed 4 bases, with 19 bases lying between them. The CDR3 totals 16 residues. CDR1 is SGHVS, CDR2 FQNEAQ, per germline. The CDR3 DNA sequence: TGTGCCAGCAGCTCGAGGGGGGGAAAGACGGCCTATGGCTACACCTTC. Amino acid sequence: CASSSRGGKTAYGYTF.

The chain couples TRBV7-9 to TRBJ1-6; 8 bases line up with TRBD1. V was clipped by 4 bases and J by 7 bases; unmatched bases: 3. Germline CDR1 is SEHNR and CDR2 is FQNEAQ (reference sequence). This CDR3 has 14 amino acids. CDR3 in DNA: TGTGCCAGCAGCTCGGGACAGGCAAATTCACCCCTCCACTTT. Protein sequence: CASSSGQANSPLHF.

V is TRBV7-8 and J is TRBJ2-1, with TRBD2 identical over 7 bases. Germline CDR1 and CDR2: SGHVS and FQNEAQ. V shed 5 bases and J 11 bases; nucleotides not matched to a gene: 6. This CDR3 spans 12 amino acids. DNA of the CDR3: TGTGCCAGCAGCCCGACTAGCTGGCAGCAGTTCTTC. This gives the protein CASSPTSWQQFF.

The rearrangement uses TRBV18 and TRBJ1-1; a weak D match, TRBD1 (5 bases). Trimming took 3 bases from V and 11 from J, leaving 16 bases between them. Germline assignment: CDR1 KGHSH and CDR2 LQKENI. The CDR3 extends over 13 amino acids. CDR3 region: CASSPQGGVYAFF. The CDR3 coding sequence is TGTGCCAGCTCACCCCAGGGTGGGGTGTACGCTTTCTTT.

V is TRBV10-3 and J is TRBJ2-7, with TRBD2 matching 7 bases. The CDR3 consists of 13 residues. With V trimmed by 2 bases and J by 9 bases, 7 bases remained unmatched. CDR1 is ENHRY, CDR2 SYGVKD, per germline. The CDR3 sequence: CAISEAGRGMQYF. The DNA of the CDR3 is TGTGCCATCAGTGAGGCGGGGCGGGGGATGCAGTACTTC.

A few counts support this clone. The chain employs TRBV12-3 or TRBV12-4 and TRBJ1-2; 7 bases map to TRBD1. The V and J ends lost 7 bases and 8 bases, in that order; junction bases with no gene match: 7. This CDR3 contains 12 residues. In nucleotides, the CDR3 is TGTGCCAGCACTGACAGGGTTAGGGGCTACACCTTC. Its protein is CASTDRVRGYTF.

The CDR3 DNA reads as TGTGCCTGGACCCCCCAGGGGGGCTATGGCTACACCTTC. It is translated as CAWTPQGGYGYTF. The rearrangement uses TRBV30 and TRBJ1-2; TRBD1 matches at 7 bases. The V and J ends lost 4 bases and 4 bases, in that order; junction bases with no gene match: 6. CDR3 length equals 13 residues. Germline CDR1 is GTSNPN and CDR2 is SVGIG (reference sequence).

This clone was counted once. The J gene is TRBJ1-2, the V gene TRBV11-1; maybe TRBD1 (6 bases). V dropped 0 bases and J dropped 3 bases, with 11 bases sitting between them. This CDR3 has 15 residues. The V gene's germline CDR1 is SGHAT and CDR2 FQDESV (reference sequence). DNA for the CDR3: TGTGCCAGCAGCTTAGCCGGGGGGCCGGACTATGGCTACACCTTC. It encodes CASSLAGGPDYGYTF.

CDR3 DNA: TGTGCCAGCAGCTTAATCGCGGGGGGGAGTGGCTACACCTTC. Residues: CASSLIAGGSGYTF. The chain carries TRBV11-2 and TRBJ1-2; D might be TRBD1 (5 bases). Germline V gene lookup returns CDR1 SGHAT and CDR2 FQNNGV. V was cut by 2 bases and J by 7 bases, with 14 bases left in between. This CDR3 comprises 14 residues.

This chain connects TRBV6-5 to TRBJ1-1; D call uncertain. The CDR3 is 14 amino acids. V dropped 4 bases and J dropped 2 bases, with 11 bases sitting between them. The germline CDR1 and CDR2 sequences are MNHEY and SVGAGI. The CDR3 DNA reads TGTGCCAGCAGTTCAGCCTCAGGAAACACTGAAGCTTTCTTT. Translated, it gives CASSSASGNTEAFF.

Here the CDR3 reads CASSVTGTGLLSAFSNYGYTF. CDR3 DNA: TGTGCCAGTAGTGTAACCGGGACAGGTCTTCTGTCCGCTTTCTCTAACTATGGCTACACCTTC. The chain joins TRBV19 to TRBJ1-2; 8 bases match TRBD1. The CDR3 runs to 21 residues. CDR1 LNHDA and CDR2 SQIVND come from the germline V gene (reference sequence). The ends lost 5 bases at V and 0 bases at J; junction bases unmatched: 23.

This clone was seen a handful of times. The CDR3 DNA reads as TGTGCCAGCAGCTTAGCACCGGGACAACCTAACTATGGCTACACCTTC. Its translation: CASSLAPGQPNYGYTF. The gene calls are TRBV11-1 and TRBJ1-2, with D tentatively TRBD1 (6 bases). The length of the CDR3 is 16 residues. Germline loops: CDR1 SGHAT, CDR2 FQDESV (reference sequence). Deletions cut 0 bases from V and 0 bases from J, with 11 bases between.

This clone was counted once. For the CDR3, the DNA is TGTGCCACCAAGGAGGCAGGGGGTCACTATGGCTACACCTTC. Residues: CATKEAGGHYGYTF. V gene TRBV15 combines with J gene TRBJ1-2, with TRBD1 identical over 7 bases. The CDR3 loop spans 14 amino acids. Germline loops: CDR1 LNHNV, CDR2 YYDKDF (reference sequence). V was clipped by 7 bases and J by 3 bases; unmatched bases: 8.

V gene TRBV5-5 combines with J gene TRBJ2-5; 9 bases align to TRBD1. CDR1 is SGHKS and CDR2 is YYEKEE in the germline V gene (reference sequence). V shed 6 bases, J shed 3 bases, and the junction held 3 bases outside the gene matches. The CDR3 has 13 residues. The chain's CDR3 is CASTRTGEETQYF. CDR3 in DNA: TGTGCCAGCACCCGGACAGGGGAAGAGACCCAGTACTTC.

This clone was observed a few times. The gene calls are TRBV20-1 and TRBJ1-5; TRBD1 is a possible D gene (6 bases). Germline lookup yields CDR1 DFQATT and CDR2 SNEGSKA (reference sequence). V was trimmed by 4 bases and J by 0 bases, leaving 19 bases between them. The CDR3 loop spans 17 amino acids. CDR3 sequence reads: CSAIEIKGTRSNQPQHF. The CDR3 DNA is TGCAGTGCTATTGAGATCAAGGGGACACGTAGCAATCAGCCCCAGCATTTT.

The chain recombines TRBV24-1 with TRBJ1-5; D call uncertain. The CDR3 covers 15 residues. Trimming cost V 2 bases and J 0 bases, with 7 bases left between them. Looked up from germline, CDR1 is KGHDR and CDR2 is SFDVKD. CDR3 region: CATSDSRYSNQPQHF. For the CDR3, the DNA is TGTGCCACCAGTGATTCTCGCTATAGCAATCAGCCCCAGCATTTT.

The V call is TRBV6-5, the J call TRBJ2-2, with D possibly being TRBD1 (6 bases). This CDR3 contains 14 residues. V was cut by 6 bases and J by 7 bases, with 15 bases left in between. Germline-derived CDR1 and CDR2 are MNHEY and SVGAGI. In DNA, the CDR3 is TGTGCCAGCAGCCGGACAGTCGCGAGCGGGGAGCTGTTTTTT. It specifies CASSRTVASGELFF.

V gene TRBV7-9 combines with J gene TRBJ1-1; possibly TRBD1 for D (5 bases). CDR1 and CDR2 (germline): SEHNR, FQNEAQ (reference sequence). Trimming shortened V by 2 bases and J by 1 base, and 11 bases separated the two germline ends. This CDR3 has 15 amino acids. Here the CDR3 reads CASSLYSGGNTEAFF. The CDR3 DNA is TGTGCCAGCAGCTTATACTCGGGGGGGAACACTGAAGCTTTCTTT.

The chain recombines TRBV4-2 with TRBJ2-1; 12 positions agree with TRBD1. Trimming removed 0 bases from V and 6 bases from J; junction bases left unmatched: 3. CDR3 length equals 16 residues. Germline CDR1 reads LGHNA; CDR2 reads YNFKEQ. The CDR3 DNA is TGTGCCAGCAGCCAAGAGGGACAGGGGGCGGTCAATGAGCAGTTCTTC. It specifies CASSQEGQGAVNEQFF.

CDR3 coding DNA: TGTGCCAGCAGTTTTCCTACGACAGGTATGAACACTGAAGCTTTCTTT. Amino acid sequence: CASSFPTTGMNTEAFF. The chain combines TRBV28 with TRBJ1-1; D perhaps matches TRBD1 (6 bases). CDR1 is MDHEN and CDR2 is SYDVKM in the germline V gene. The V end was cut by 3 bases, the J end by 0 bases, with 14 bases between. This CDR3 contains 16 residues.

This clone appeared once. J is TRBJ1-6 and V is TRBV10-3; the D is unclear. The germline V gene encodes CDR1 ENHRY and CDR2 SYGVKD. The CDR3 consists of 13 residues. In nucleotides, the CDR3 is TGTGCAATACGCGGGGACTATAATTCACCCCTCCACTTT. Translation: CAIRGDYNSPLHF.

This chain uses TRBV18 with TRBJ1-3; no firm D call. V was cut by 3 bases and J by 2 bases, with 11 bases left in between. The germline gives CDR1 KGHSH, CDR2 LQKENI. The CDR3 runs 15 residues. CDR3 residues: CASSPREGAGNTIYF. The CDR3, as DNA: TGTGCCAGCTCACCCCGGGAGGGCGCTGGAAACACCATATATTTT.

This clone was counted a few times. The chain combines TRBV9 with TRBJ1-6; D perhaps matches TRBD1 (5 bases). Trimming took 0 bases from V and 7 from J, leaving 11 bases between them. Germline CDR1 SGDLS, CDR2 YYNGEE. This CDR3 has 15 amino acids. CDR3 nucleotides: TGTGCCAGCAGCGTAGAGCTGGGGCCGAATTCACCCCTCCACTTT. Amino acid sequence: CASSVELGPNSPLHF.

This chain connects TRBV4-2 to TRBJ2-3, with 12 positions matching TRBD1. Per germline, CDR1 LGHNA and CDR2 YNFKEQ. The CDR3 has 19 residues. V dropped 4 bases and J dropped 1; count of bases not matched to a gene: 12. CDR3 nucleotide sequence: TGTGCCAGCAGCCGGGACGGGACAGGGGGCGAAATCGGCACAGATACGCAGTATTTT. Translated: CASSRDGTGGEIGTDTQYF.

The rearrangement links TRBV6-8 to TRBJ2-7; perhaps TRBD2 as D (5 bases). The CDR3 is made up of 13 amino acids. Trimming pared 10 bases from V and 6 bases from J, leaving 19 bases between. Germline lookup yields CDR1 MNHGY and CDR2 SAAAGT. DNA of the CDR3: TGTGCCAACTATCCGACCCTAGCCGCCGAGCAGTACGTC. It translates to CANYPTLAAEQYV.

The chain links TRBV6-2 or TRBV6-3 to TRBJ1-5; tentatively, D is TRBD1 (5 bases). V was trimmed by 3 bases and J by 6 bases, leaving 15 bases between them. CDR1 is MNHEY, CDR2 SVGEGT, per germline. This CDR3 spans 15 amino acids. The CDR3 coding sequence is TGTGCCAGCAGTTATCTGTGGCAGGGCGGTCAGCCCCAGCATTTT. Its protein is CASSYLWQGGQPQHF.

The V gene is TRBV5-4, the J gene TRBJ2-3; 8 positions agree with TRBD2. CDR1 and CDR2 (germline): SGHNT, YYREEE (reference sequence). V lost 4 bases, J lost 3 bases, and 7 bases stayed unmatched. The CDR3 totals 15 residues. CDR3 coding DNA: TGTGCCAGCAGCCCGGGGGGGCGTAGGACAGATACGCAGTATTTT. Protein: CASSPGGRRTDTQYF.